A single sample gave rise to the 32 T cell receptor beta chains below, sequenced in a study of lymphopenia after photon versus proton radiotherapy. Assay: immunoSEQ multiplex PCR; the TCRdb copy retains only in-frame clones and omits some. This sample has under 15,000 clones, with roughly 90% found just once. The sample in question was peripheral blood, obtained from a patient treated with proton-based radiotherapy. Receptors originate from a man in his sixties with pancreatic cancer.

The V gene is TRBV7-2, the J gene TRBJ2-5; TRBD1 or TRBD2 may be the D gene (7 bases each). The CDR3 spans 15 residues. Germline V lookup: CDR1 SGHTA, CDR2 FQGNSA. Trimming removed 3 bases at V and 5 bases at J, with 16 bases between. The CDR3 here is CASSFKPRGGETQYF. The DNA of the CDR3 is TGTGCCAGCAGCTTTAAACCCAGGGGGGGTGAGACCCAGTACTTC. Full variable domain (missing parts from reference TRBV7-2 and TRBJ2-5): GAGVSQSPSNKVTEKGKDVELRCDPISGHTALYWYRQSLGQGLEFLIYFQGNSAPDKSGLPSDRFSAERTGGSVSTLTIQRTQQEDSAVYLCASSFKPRGGETQYFGPGTRLLVL.

J is TRBJ2-7 and V is TRBV19, with 7 nucleotides matching TRBD1. Per germline, CDR1 LNHDA and CDR2 SQIVND (reference sequence). The CDR3 has 14 residues. The trim removed 5 bases at V and 2 bases at J, leaving 6 bases unmatched. The CDR3 loop reads CASSFTGAPYEQYF. CDR3 sequence (DNA): TGTGCCAGTAGTTTCACAGGGGCGCCCTACGAGCAGTACTTC.

Points on this clone: Other DNA sequences in the sample encode the same CDR3. V usage is TRBV25-1 and J usage is TRBJ1-2; D ambiguous. The CDR3 consists of 14 residues. CDR1 is MGHDK, CDR2 SYGVNS, per germline. Trimming removed 8 bases from V and 0 bases from J, with 13 bases in between. CDR3 sequence: CASPGRRTNYGYTF. The CDR3 DNA follows: TGTGCCAGCCCTGGCCGGCGGACTAACTATGGCTACACCTTC.

This clone turned up a few times. The J gene is TRBJ1-5, the V gene TRBV6-1, with TRBD1 matching 11 bases. Germline lookup yields CDR1 MNHNS and CDR2 SASEGT. The CDR3 length is 14 residues. The V and J ends lost 9 bases and 3 bases, in that order; junction bases with no gene match: 4. CDR3 DNA: TGTGCCAGTGGACAGGGGGCGAACAATCAGCCCCAGCATTTT. Translation gives CASGQGANNQPQHF.

The rearrangement links TRBV6-4 to TRBJ2-3, with no clear D. Germline CDR1 is MRHNA and CDR2 is SNTAGT. The germline V and J ends were trimmed by 3 bases and 1 base, with 8 bases remaining between them. There are 14 residues in the CDR3. CDR3 sequence: CASSEVSGTDTQYF. Here the CDR3 DNA reads TGTGCCAGCAGTGAGGTTTCGGGCACAGATACGCAGTATTTT.

The gene calls are TRBV28 and TRBJ2-7; D might be TRBD1 (5 bases). This CDR3 comprises 15 residues. CDR1 is MDHEN, CDR2 SYDVKM, per germline. With 1 base removed from V and 5 bases from J, the gap between germline ends came to 15 bases. The CDR3, as DNA: TGTGCCAGCAGTTTATACGTCAGGGTTTCTGACGAGCAGTACTTC. It yields the protein CASSLYVRVSDEQYF.

This chain uses TRBV30 with TRBJ2-1; D perhaps matches TRBD1 (6 bases). CDR1 GTSNPN and CDR2 SVGIG come from the germline V gene (reference sequence). This CDR3 spans 13 amino acids. The V end lost 5 bases, the J end lost 4 bases, and 12 bases lay between the germline ends. Here the CDR3 DNA reads TGTGCCTGGGTACAGGGTCGATACAATGAGCAGTTCTTC. Translated, it gives CAWVQGRYNEQFF.

The J gene is TRBJ2-4, the V gene TRBV5-8; the D is unclear. Germline-derived CDR1 and CDR2 are SGHTS and YDEGEE. The CDR3 is 13 residues long. The germline V and J ends were trimmed by 2 bases and 6 bases, with 9 bases remaining between them. The chain's CDR3 is CASSLSSANIQYF. CDR3 DNA sequence: TGTGCCAGCAGCTTAAGCTCGGCAAACATTCAGTACTTC.

This rearrangement joins TRBV30 to TRBJ2-2, with 8 nucleotides matching TRBD2. The V segment lost 0 bases and the J segment 5 bases; nucleotides outside the gene matches: 11. The CDR3 runs to 17 residues. CDR1 and CDR2 from the germline V gene are GTSNPN and SVGIG (reference sequence). The CDR3 DNA reads TGTGCCTGGAGTGTACTGGGCGGGAGGTATTCTACCGGGGAGCTGTTTTTT. Translating it yields CAWSVLGGRYSTGELFF.

This rearrangement joins TRBV9 to TRBJ2-1, with D perhaps matching TRBD1 (5 bases). Trimming left V 0 bases short and J 0 bases short, with 7 bases between. Germline loops: CDR1 SGDLS, CDR2 YYNGEE. CDR3 size: 15 residues. The CDR3, as DNA: TGTGCCAGCAGCGTAGGACAGAGCTCCTACAATGAGCAGTTCTTC. Its translation: CASSVGQSSYNEQFF.

The rearrangement links TRBV18 to TRBJ1-1; no definite D call. CDR3 size: 12 residues. Per the germline V gene, CDR1 is KGHSH and CDR2 is LQKENI. V was pared by 3 bases and J by 7 bases, with 9 bases between. CDR3 nucleotide sequence: TGTGCCAGCTCACCTGACGGATTTGAAGCTTTCTTT. This codes for CASSPDGFEAFF.

The V gene is TRBV28, the J gene TRBJ2-7, with D possibly matching TRBD2 (6 bases). Germline CDR1 reads MDHEN; CDR2 reads SYDVKM. The CDR3 has 14 residues. V was shortened by 1 base and J by 2 bases, with 9 bases between the two germline ends. DNA of the CDR3: TGTGCCAGCAGTTTATACGGGAGAACCTACGAGCAGTACTTC. Translated: CASSLYGRTYEQYF.

Written as DNA, the CDR3 is TGTGCCAGCAGCCTAGGAACTAGTAGGTTTACCGAAGAGACCCAGTACTTC. Encoded protein: CASSLGTSRFTEETQYF. The chain has TRBV28 and TRBJ2-5; TRBD2 is a possible D gene (5 bases). This CDR3 has 17 amino acids. Per the germline V gene, CDR1 is MDHEN and CDR2 is SYDVKM. The ends were cut back, 6 bases at V and 3 bases at J, with 23 bases in the middle.

The chain uses TRBV4-2 and TRBJ2-2; D gene ambiguous. Per germline, CDR1 LGHNA and CDR2 YNFKEQ. The germline V and J ends were trimmed by 1 base and 3 bases, with 12 bases remaining between them. The CDR3 consists of 16 residues. In DNA, the CDR3 is TGTGCCAGCAGCCAAGCTAGGGTTAGGGACACCGGGGAGCTGTTTTTT. It specifies CASSQARVRDTGELFF.

This sequence joins TRBV28 and TRBJ1-5; tentative D call: TRBD1 (5 bases). The CDR3 runs 15 residues. CDR1 is MDHEN, CDR2 SYDVKM, per germline. Trimming took 4 bases from V and 5 from J, leaving 15 bases between them. The CDR3 region is CASSSNQGSYQPQHF. The CDR3 DNA sequence: TGTGCCAGCAGTTCTAATCAGGGTTCATATCAGCCCCAGCATTTT.

This chain joins TRBV6-5 and TRBJ1-6; 7 nucleotides match TRBD1. CDR1 MNHEY and CDR2 SVGAGI come from the germline V gene. The CDR3 contains 14 residues. The V gene end was trimmed by 4 bases and the J gene end by 5 bases; junction bases not matched to a gene: 2. CDR3 sequence: CASSSRGDNSPLHF. The CDR3, as DNA: TGTGCCAGCAGTTCCAGGGGGGATAATTCACCCCTCCACTTT.

The chain uses TRBV5-1 and TRBJ2-7, with D tentatively TRBD2 (5 bases). The V gene's germline CDR1 is SGHRS and CDR2 YFSETQ. The CDR3 totals 15 residues. V was shortened by 1 base and J by 6 bases, with 17 bases between the two germline ends. The CDR3 protein is CASSLQETGLGEQYF. In nucleotides, the CDR3 is TGCGCCAGCAGCTTGCAGGAGACGGGGTTGGGCGAGCAGTACTTC.

This chain connects TRBV7-9 to TRBJ2-2; D not certain. Trimming shortened V by 5 bases and J by 3 bases, and 16 bases separated the two germline ends. Germline V gives CDR1 SEHNR, CDR2 FQNEAQ (reference sequence). The CDR3 is 16 amino acids. The CDR3 here is CASSQVMGMDTGELFF. CDR3 coding DNA: TGTGCCAGCAGCCAAGTTATGGGTATGGACACCGGGGAGCTGTTTTTT.

The chain couples TRBV7-3 to TRBJ2-1, with 8 bases aligning to TRBD2. With V trimmed by 5 bases and J by 7 bases, 10 bases remained unmatched. The CDR3 sequence is 15 residues long. CDR1 SGHTA and CDR2 FQGTGA come from the germline V gene. In DNA, the CDR3 is TGTGCCAGCAGCCTAGGGCTTAGCGGGAAGAATGAGCAGTTCTTC. It specifies CASSLGLSGKNEQFF.

This chain links TRBV4-3 with TRBJ1-2, with a weak D call TRBD1 (5 bases). The CDR3 sequence is 12 residues long. Looked up from germline, CDR1 is LGHNA and CDR2 is YSLEER. V lost 6 bases and J 8 bases, leaving 13 bases between the germline ends. CDR3 sequence reads: CASRDKGNGYTF. Here the CDR3 DNA reads TGCGCCAGCAGAGATAAGGGGAACGGCTACACCTTC.

The chain links TRBV27 to TRBJ2-7; D might be TRBD2 (6 bases). The CDR3 sequence is 14 residues long. V lost 4 bases, J lost 0 bases, and 10 bases lay in between. Germline lookup yields CDR1 MNHEY and CDR2 SMNVEV (reference sequence). DNA for the CDR3: TGTGCCAGCAGTTGGGACTCCCTCTCCTACGAGCAGTACTTC. Amino acids: CASSWDSLSYEQYF.

The rearrangement joins TRBV28 to TRBJ2-5; the D gene is possibly TRBD2 (6 bases). The CDR3 extends over 13 amino acids. Germline lookup yields CDR1 MDHEN and CDR2 SYDVKM. Between the trimmed V and J ends, which lost 3 bases and 3 bases, there was a span of 8 bases. CDR3: CASSLAGKETQYF. DNA for the CDR3: TGTGCCAGCAGTTTGGCGGGGAAAGAGACCCAGTACTTC.

V usage is TRBV2 and J usage is TRBJ2-1, with D perhaps matching TRBD1 (6 bases). Trimming removed 4 bases at V and 0 bases at J, with 10 bases between. CDR1 and CDR2 (germline): SNHLY, FYNNEI. This CDR3 region has 15 residues. Written as DNA, the CDR3 is TGTGCCAGCAGTGTTACAGGGATCTCCTACAATGAGCAGTTCTTC. As protein: CASSVTGISYNEQFF.

This clone was seen once. The genes are TRBV5-1 and TRBJ2-6; D is uncertain. V dropped 0 bases and J dropped 2 bases, with 6 bases sitting between them. Looked up from germline, CDR1 is SGHRS and CDR2 is YFSETQ. This CDR3 has 15 amino acids. The chain's CDR3 is CASSLESPGANVLTF. The CDR3 DNA sequence: TGCGCCAGCAGCTTGGAGTCTCCTGGGGCCAACGTCCTGACTTTC.

This sequence joins TRBV27 and TRBJ2-7; weak D call: TRBD1 (6 bases). CDR1 is MNHEY and CDR2 is SMNVEV in the germline V gene (reference sequence). The CDR3 has 15 residues. V was shortened by 2 bases and J by 4 bases, with 15 bases between the two germline ends. This CDR3 reads CASSLAPGVLYEQYF. The CDR3 region has the DNA TGTGCCAGCAGTTTAGCGCCAGGGGTATTGTACGAGCAGTACTTC.

The chain recombines TRBV7-8 with TRBJ2-7, with 8 bases aligning to TRBD2. CDR3 length: 15 amino acids. Germline V gene data show CDR1 as SGHVS and CDR2 as FQNEAQ. V lost 5 bases to trimming and J lost 6 bases; unmatched junction nucleotides: 12. The CDR3 loop is CASSENTGLVTEQYF. CDR3 DNA: TGTGCCAGCAGCGAGAACACGGGACTAGTAACCGAGCAGTACTTC.

The J gene is TRBJ2-5, the V gene TRBV9; no reliable D call. The CDR3 is 14 residues long. Germline V lookup: CDR1 SGDLS, CDR2 YYNGEE. V lost 2 bases and J lost 2, with 10 bases in between. CDR3 loop: CASSVSIRQETQYF. In DNA, the CDR3 is TGTGCCAGCAGCGTTTCAATCAGACAAGAGACCCAGTACTTC.

V and J are TRBV6-1 and TRBJ2-1; no clear D gene. Germline values: CDR1 MNHNS, CDR2 SASEGT. This CDR3 is built from 13 residues. V lost 1 base to trimming and J lost 7 bases, with 8 bases between them. CDR3 in DNA: TGTGCCAGCAGTGAAGATAGTATGAATGAGCAGTTCTTC. Its translation: CASSEDSMNEQFF.

The chain combines TRBV19 with TRBJ2-1; D is unresolved. Trimming cost V 3 bases and J 9 bases, with 15 bases left between them. The CDR3 length is 14 residues. Germline lookup yields CDR1 LNHDA and CDR2 SQIVND (reference sequence). The CDR3: CASSIRVLPTEQFF. The CDR3, as DNA: TGTGCCAGTAGTATTCGTGTCCTACCCACTGAGCAGTTCTTC.

The chain uses TRBV7-9 and TRBJ2-2; D possibly matches TRBD1 or TRBD2 (5 bases each). This CDR3 is built from 15 residues. Trimming took 6 bases from V and 7 from J, leaving 18 bases between them. Per germline, CDR1 SEHNR and CDR2 FQNEAQ (reference sequence). The chain's CDR3 is CASSSGLRGDGELFF. As DNA, the CDR3 is TGTGCCAGCAGTTCGGGGCTACGGGGAGACGGGGAGCTGTTTTTT.

Only one count was recorded for this clone. The rearrangement links TRBV29-1 to TRBJ1-3, with D possibly TRBD1 on 5 matching bases. This CDR3 has 16 residues. The ends were cut back, 0 bases at V and 3 bases at J, with 15 bases in the middle. Germline values: CDR1 SQVTM, CDR2 ANQGSEA. Here the CDR3 reads CSVEDLWGSGGNTIYF. The CDR3 nucleotides read TGCAGCGTTGAAGATTTGTGGGGGTCCGGTGGAAACACCATATATTTT.

The CDR3, as DNA: TGTGCCAGCAGCTTAGTTGCGGGAGTATTGTATGAGCAGTTCTTC. It translates to CASSLVAGVLYEQFF. The chain recombines TRBV7-2 with TRBJ2-1; 7 bases are shared with TRBD2. Germline CDR1 reads SGHTA; CDR2 reads FQGNSA. The CDR3 is 15 amino acids. The J segment lost 8 bases and the V segment lost 1 base, leaving 8 bases of the junction unmatched.